This entry lists 16 T cell receptor beta chains sequenced from one sample in a study of blood T cell repertoires in COVID-19. Sequencing used immunoSEQ multiplex PCR; TCRdb keeps in-frame clones, though not all of them. The table has approximately 160,000 clones, roughly 88% seen once. The sample was peripheral blood. The receptors shown here come from a woman aged 45-65 years in a cohort sampled during active or convalescent COVID-19.

This chain links TRBV19 with TRBJ2-2; 11 bases fit TRBD1. V trimming: 6 bases; J trimming: 6 bases; junction bases outside the gene matches: 6. The CDR3 runs to 15 residues. CDR1 and CDR2 (germline): LNHDA, SQIVND (reference sequence). In DNA, the CDR3 is TGTGCCAGTAGACGGGACAGGGGGGTAGCCGGGGAGCTGTTTTTT. Translated, it gives CASRRDRGVAGELFF.

The V gene is TRBV19, the J gene TRBJ2-7; 7 nucleotides line up with TRBD1. Germline V gene lookup returns CDR1 LNHDA and CDR2 SQIVND (reference sequence). V shed 6 bases, J shed 2 bases, and the junction held 10 bases outside the gene matches. The CDR3 extends over 15 amino acids. CDR3 region: CASRKSGTETYEQYF. DNA of the CDR3: TGTGCCAGTAGAAAATCCGGGACAGAAACCTACGAGCAGTACTTC.

The DNA for the CDR3 is TGTGCCAGCTCACCAGATTCCGGGACAGGGCAATACGAGCAGTACTTC. It encodes CASSPDSGTGQYEQYF. This chain links TRBV18 with TRBJ2-7, with TRBD1 matching over 9 bases. The CDR3 is 16 amino acids. The V gene end was trimmed by 2 bases and the J gene end by 4 bases; junction bases not matched to a gene: 9. CDR1 and CDR2 (germline): KGHSH, LQKENI. Drawing the rest from reference TRBV18 and TRBJ2-7, the complete variable domain is NAGVMQNPRHLVRRRGQEARLRCSPMKGHSHVYWYRQLPEEGLKFMVYLQKENIIDESGMPKERFSAEFPKEGPSILRIQQVVRGDSAAYFCASSPDSGTGQYEQYFGPGTRLTVT.

V is TRBV7-6 and J is TRBJ2-7; 9 positions agree with TRBD2. Unmatched junction bases numbered 12, after V lost 5 bases and J lost 4 bases. This CDR3 spans 16 amino acids. The germline V gene has CDR1 SGHVS and CDR2 FNYEAQ. In DNA, the CDR3 is TGTGCCAGCAGCCCAGGAGTGATCGCGGGGGGGTACGAGCAGTACTTC. Amino acid sequence: CASSPGVIAGGYEQYF.

The chain is built from TRBV27 and TRBJ2-2; D gene uncertain. CDR3 length: 15 amino acids. Germline CDR1 MNHEY, CDR2 SMNVEV (reference sequence). V gave up 3 bases and J gave up 5 bases, with 13 bases separating them. The CDR3 DNA is TGTGCCAGCAGTTTCTTCCCGATTAGAACCGGGGAGCTGTTTTTT. This translates into CASSFFPIRTGELFF.

V and J are TRBV7-9 and TRBJ1-2, with no clear D. Between the trimmed V and J ends, which lost 5 bases and 7 bases, there was a span of 17 bases. The CDR3 is 14 residues long. CDR1 is SEHNR and CDR2 is FQNEAQ in the germline V gene (reference sequence). The DNA for the CDR3 is TGTGCCAGCAGCCCCGGTACCGTAGGCGGTGGCTACACCTTC. The encoded protein is CASSPGTVGGGYTF.

There are a few counts of this clone. The chain employs TRBV7-2 and TRBJ1-1; TRBD1 matches at 7 bases. From germline, CDR1 is SGHTA and CDR2 FQGNSA. There are 18 residues in the CDR3. Trimming at V came to 3 bases and at J to 7 bases, leaving 20 bases not matched to a gene. The DNA of the CDR3 is TGTGCCAGCAGCTTTGATCCCCAGGGGGGCGGAACTGGGGGTGAAGCTTTCTTT. Its translation is CASSFDPQGGGTGGEAFF.

The chain joins TRBV2 to TRBJ1-5; perhaps TRBD1 as D (6 bases). There are 13 residues in the CDR3. V lost 4 bases and J 9 bases, leaving 13 bases between the germline ends. Germline V gene lookup returns CDR1 SNHLY and CDR2 FYNNEI. The CDR3 sequence is CASSGGGARPQHF. The DNA of the CDR3 is TGTGCCAGCAGTGGAGGGGGGGCTCGGCCCCAGCATTTT.

This chain connects TRBV4-3 to TRBJ2-2, with 10 bases lining up with TRBD2. In germline, CDR1 is LGHNA, CDR2 YSLEER. V was clipped by 1 base and J by 6 bases; unmatched bases: 5. This CDR3 contains 16 residues. As DNA, the CDR3 is TGCGCCAGCAGCCAAGGGGAGCGGGGGGGATCCGGGGAGCTGTTTTTT. This translates into CASSQGERGGSGELFF.

The chain is built from TRBV2 and TRBJ1-4; D unclear. V was trimmed by 3 bases and J by 8 bases, leaving 10 bases between them. This CDR3 comprises 13 residues. Germline CDR1 is SNHLY and CDR2 is FYNNEI. This CDR3 is CASSESRVEKLFF. The CDR3 DNA reads TGTGCCAGCAGTGAGTCGAGGGTCGAAAAACTGTTTTTT.

The table lists this clone with a count of one. The chain links TRBV19 to TRBJ2-7; 8 nucleotides line up with TRBD1. Germline assignment: CDR1 LNHDA and CDR2 SQIVND (reference sequence). The junction had 8 bases not matched to a gene; V was cut back by 4 bases and J by 3 bases. This CDR3 is 15 amino acids long. The CDR3 sequence is CASSTLSGTGYEQYF. The CDR3 DNA follows: TGTGCCAGTAGTACTCTCTCCGGGACAGGCTACGAGCAGTACTTC.

The chain is built from TRBV9 and TRBJ2-3; D is unclear. This CDR3 is built from 12 residues. V shed 1 base and J shed 6 bases, with 6 bases lying between them. The germline V gene encodes CDR1 SGDLS and CDR2 YYNGEE. CDR3 DNA sequence: TGTGCCAGCAGCGTAATCGAGGATACGCAGTATTTT. This gives the protein CASSVIEDTQYF.

CDR3 residues: CASSQVVGTGTSPLHF. In DNA, the CDR3 is TGTGCCAGCAGCCAAGTCGTTGGGACAGGCACTTCACCCCTCCACTTT. The J gene is TRBJ1-6, the V gene TRBV3-1 (or the pseudogene TRBV3-2); 8 positions match TRBD1. Germline assignment: CDR1 LGHDT and CDR2 YNNKEL (reference sequence). This CDR3 spans 16 amino acids. Losses at the gene ends were 1 base for V and 9 bases for J; bases not matched to a gene: 8.

The chain joins TRBV5-1 to TRBJ2-7; tentatively, D is TRBD1 (6 bases). This CDR3 contains 15 residues. The V gene lost 0 bases and the J gene lost 2 bases, with 12 bases spanning the gap. Germline V CDR1 and CDR2: SGHRS, YFSETQ. The CDR3 protein is CASSLGAQGAYEQYF. The CDR3 bases are TGCGCCAGCAGCTTGGGCGCACAGGGCGCCTACGAGCAGTACTTC.

This clone was counted once. The rearrangement links TRBV5-1 to TRBJ1-1; no reliable D call. The CDR3 extends over 13 amino acids. V was clipped by 4 bases and J by 8 bases, with 15 bases between them. CDR1 is SGHRS and CDR2 is YFSETQ in the germline V gene. CDR3 sequence (DNA): TGCGCCAGCAGCCCCGAAATGAGGGAAGAAGCTTTCTTT. This codes for CASSPEMREEAFF.

The chain recombines TRBV5-1 with TRBJ1-4; D unclear. CDR3 length: 12 residues. V was cut by 7 bases and J by 7 bases, with 11 bases left in between. Germline assignment: CDR1 SGHRS and CDR2 YFSETQ. This chain's CDR3 is CASSYPGEKLFF. The DNA of the CDR3 is TGCGCCAGCTCCTACCCCGGTGAAAAACTGTTTTTT.